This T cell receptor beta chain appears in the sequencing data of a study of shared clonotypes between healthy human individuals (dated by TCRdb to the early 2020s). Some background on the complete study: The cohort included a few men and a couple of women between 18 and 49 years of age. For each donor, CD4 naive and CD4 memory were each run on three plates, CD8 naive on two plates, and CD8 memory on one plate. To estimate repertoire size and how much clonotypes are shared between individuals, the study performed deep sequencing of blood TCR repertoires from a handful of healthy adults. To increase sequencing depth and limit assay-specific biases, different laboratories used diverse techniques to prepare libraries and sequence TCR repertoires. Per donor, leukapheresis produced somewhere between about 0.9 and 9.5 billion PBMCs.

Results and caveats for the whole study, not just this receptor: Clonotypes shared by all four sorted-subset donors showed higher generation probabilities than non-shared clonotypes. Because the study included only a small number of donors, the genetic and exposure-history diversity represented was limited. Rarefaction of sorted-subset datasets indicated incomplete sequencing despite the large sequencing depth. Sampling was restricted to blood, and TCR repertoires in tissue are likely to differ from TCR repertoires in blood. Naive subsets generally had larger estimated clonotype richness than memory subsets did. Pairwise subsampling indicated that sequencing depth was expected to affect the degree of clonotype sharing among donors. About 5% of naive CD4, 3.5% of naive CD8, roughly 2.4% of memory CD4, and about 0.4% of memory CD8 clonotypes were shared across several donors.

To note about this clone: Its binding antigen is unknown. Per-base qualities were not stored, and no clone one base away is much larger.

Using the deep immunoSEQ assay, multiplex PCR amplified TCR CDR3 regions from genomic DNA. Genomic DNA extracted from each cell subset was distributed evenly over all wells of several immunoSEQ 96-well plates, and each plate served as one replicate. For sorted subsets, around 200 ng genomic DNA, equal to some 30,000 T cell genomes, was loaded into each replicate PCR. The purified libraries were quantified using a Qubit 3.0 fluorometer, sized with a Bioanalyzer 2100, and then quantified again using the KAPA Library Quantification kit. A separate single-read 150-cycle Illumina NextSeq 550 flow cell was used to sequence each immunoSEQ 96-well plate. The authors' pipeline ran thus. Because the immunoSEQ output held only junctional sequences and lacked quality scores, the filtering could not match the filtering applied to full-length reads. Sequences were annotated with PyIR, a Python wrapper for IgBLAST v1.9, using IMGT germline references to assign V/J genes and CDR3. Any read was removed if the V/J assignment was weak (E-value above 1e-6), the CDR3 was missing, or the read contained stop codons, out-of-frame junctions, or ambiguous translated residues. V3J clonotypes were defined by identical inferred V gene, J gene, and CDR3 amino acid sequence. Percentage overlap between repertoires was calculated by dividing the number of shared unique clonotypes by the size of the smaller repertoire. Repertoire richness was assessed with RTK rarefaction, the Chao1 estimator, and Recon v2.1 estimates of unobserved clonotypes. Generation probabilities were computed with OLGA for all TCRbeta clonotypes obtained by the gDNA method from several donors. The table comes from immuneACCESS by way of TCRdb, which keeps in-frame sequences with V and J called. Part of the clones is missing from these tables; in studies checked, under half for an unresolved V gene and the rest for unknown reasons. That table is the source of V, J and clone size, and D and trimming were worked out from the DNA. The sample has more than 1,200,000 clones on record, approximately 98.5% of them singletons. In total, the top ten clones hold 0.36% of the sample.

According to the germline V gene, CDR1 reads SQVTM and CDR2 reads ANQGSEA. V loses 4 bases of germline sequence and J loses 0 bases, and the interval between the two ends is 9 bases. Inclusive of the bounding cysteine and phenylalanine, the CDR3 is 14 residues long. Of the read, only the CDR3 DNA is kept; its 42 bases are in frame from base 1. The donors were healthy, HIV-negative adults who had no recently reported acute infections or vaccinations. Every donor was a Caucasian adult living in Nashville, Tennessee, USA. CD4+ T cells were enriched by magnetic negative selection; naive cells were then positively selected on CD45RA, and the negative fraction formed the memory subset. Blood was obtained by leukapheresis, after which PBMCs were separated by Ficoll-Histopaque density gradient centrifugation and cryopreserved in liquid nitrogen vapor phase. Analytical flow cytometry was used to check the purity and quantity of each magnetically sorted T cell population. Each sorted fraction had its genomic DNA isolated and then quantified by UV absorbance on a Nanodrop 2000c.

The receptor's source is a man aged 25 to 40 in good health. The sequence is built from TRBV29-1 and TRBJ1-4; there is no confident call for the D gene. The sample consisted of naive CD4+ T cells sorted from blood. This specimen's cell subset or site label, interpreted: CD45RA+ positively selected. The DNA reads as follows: TGCAGCGTTGGCGGCAGCGCAACTAATGAAAAACTGTTTTTT. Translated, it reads CSVGGSATNEKLFF.